The clone carrying this TCR beta chain was detected only a few times. V lost 5 bases to trimming and J lost 8 bases, with 15 bases between them. Germline-derived CDR1 and CDR2 are SGHAT and FQNNGV. The CDR3 contains 13 residues. These data come from a study of blood T cells in healthy people across ages. Next came a second PCR, run for roughly 6 to 11 cycles, which used a sample-barcoded 5' primer along with a J-beta primer mix. Tags on each cDNA molecule came from a template-switch adaptor with 12 random nucleotides. MiXCR, applied by TCRdb to the 5' RACE reads, yields one record per CDR3 protein. The sample records 550,000 to 700,000 distinct CDR3 sequences, about 26% being singletons. Samples had at least 7 million PBMCs isolated from them.

Specimen: blood. The chain has TRBV11-2 and TRBJ1-2; D is unclear. The receptor was isolated from a woman in her 70s in good health. CDR3 region: CASSRPYAGGYTF. CDR3 in DNA: TGTGCCAGCAGCCGTCCCTATGCGGGCGGCTACACCTTC.